The following is a T cell receptor beta chain sequence with its context. Sequencing used immunoSEQ multiplex PCR; TCRdb keeps in-frame clones, though not all of them. The sample holds approximately 290,000 clones, roughly 88% seen once. This sample stems from a study of blood T cell repertoires in COVID-19. Across the whole study: In each case, the material was cDNA or gDNA derived from T cells, B-cell-depleted T cells, or PBMCs.

Germline-derived CDR1 and CDR2 are MNHEY and SVGAGI. This CDR3 comprises 13 residues. Trimming removed 6 bases from V and 4 bases from J, with 12 bases in between. This sequence was found in a woman aged 30 to 39 who had recovered from COVID-19. Sequencing was carried out using PBMCs or T cells enriched from blood (not recorded which). The rearrangement uses TRBV6-5 and TRBJ1-2; D is possibly TRBD1 (6 bases). The CDR3 DNA reads TGTGCCAGCAGAGTACAGGGAGCCTATGGCTACACCTTC. It codes for CASRVQGAYGYTF.